Listed here are 13 T cell receptor beta chains from one sample, sequenced in a study of tumor-infiltrating lymphocytes in primary liver carcinoma. RNA isolated from unsorted whole blood supplied the blood RNA, with germline DNA also extracted. cDNA specific to TCR beta was made from 500 ng of total RNA, with a constant-region primer employed for priming. For TCR beta, libraries were produced by three nested multiplex PCR rounds using slightly modified ARM-PCR. The study ran its first two PCR rounds for around 10 cycles each, using TRBV1-TRBV30 forward primers and a C-beta reverse primer. TCRdb used MiXCR to reprocess the multiplex PCR reads, holding one entry per CDR3 protein. The sample records about 310,000 distinct CDR3 sequences, 50% to 60% being singletons. The specimen sequenced was peripheral blood. These receptors were obtained from a woman aged 25 to 39 with primary liver carcinoma and hepatitis B virus infection.

This clonotype appeared once. This sequence may be a read error, since a much larger clone differs from it by one base. The V and J genes are TRBV12-3 or TRBV12-4 and TRBJ2-3; a possible D gene is TRBD2 (6 bases). Between the trimmed V and J ends, which lost 8 bases and 6 bases, there was a span of 12 bases. The CDR3 spans 12 residues. This CDR3 is CASCVAGDTQYF. Written as DNA, the CDR3 is TGTGCCAGCTGCGTGGCGGGGGATACGCAGTATTTT.

V and J are TRBV28 and TRBJ2-4; 10 positions match TRBD1. Germline assignment: CDR1 MDHEN and CDR2 SYDVKM. Losses at the gene ends were 8 bases for V and 3 bases for J; bases not matched to a gene: 7. The CDR3 totals 15 residues. The CDR3 loop reads CASRDRGGGKNIQYF. CDR3 coding DNA: TGTGCCAGCCGGGACAGGGGTGGGGGCAAAAACATTCAGTACTTC.

As regards this clonotype: A read error is possible here, since a much larger clone lies one base away. This chain connects TRBV29-1 to TRBJ1-1; D not resolved. CDR3 length: 11 residues. Germline V gene lookup returns CDR1 SQVTM and CDR2 ANQGSEA. The CDR3 loop is CRHVENTEAFF. For the CDR3, the DNA is TGCAGACACGTAGAGAACACTGAAGCTTTCTTT.

As to this clonotype: The junction and the germline gene differ at one end; a read error may be behind it. J is TRBJ2-6 and V is TRBV13, with D possibly matching TRBD1 (5 bases). CDR3 size: 15 residues. CDR1 is PRHDT, CDR2 FYEKMQ, per germline (reference sequence). The chain's CDR3 is CASSLLTAGANILTF. CDR3 bases: TGTGCCAGCAGCTTACTTACGGCTGGGGCCAACATCCTGACTTTC.

Details on this clonotype: A much larger clonotype is one base distant, so this may be a read error. This chain links TRBV5-6 with TRBJ1-5; D not certain. V was pared by 4 bases and J by 0 bases, with 8 bases between. Germline CDR1 and CDR2: SGHDT and YYEEEE. The CDR3 consists of 14 residues. The CDR3 DNA follows: TGTGCCAGCAGCATGACACCTAGCAATCAGCCCCAGCATTTT. Its translation: CASSMTPSNQPQHF.

This clonotype has ten or more counts. The V call is TRBV11-2, the J call TRBJ1-1; a weak D match, TRBD1 (5 bases). Per germline, CDR1 SGHAT and CDR2 FQNNGV. The CDR3 is 16 amino acids. Trimming pared 6 bases from V and 2 bases from J, leaving 19 bases between. CDR3: CASRGSPGQGNTEAFF. Here the CDR3 DNA reads TGTGCCAGCAGGGGGAGTCCAGGGCAGGGAAACACTGAAGCTTTCTTT.

About this clonotype: Just one base apart from a much larger clone, this may be a read error. The chain has TRBV6-1 and TRBJ1-5, with TRBD1 as a possible D gene (5 bases). This CDR3 contains 14 residues. CDR1 and CDR2 (germline): MNHNS, SASEGT. This chain's CDR3 is CASRGTGSNQPQLF. The CDR3 DNA sequence: TGTGCCAGCAGAGGGACGGGGAGCAATCAGCCCCAGCTTTTT.

This clonotype has just a few counts. The J gene is TRBJ2-7, the V gene TRBV6-5; TRBD2 matches at 10 bases. V shed 5 bases, J shed 5 bases, and the junction held 6 bases outside the gene matches. This CDR3 spans 14 amino acids. Germline V gives CDR1 MNHEY, CDR2 SVGAGI. The CDR3 sequence is CASSRLAGYNEQYF. In DNA form, the CDR3 reads TGTGCCAGCAGTCGACTAGCGGGTTACAACGAGCAGTACTTC.

The chain couples TRBV29-1 to TRBJ1-2; D is perhaps TRBD1 (6 bases). Trimming removed 6 bases from V and 3 bases from J, with 14 bases in between. This CDR3 comprises 13 residues. Germline-derived CDR1 and CDR2 are SQVTM and ANQGSEA. Here the CDR3 DNA reads TGCAGCGTCGGGGGCAGGGAAGACTATGGCTACACCTTC. Translation gives CSVGGREDYGYTF.

This clonotype was picked up one time. One end of the junction does not line up with germline, which may come from a read error. The genes are TRBV4-1 and TRBJ2-1, with 8 bases matching TRBD2. The CDR3 covers 16 residues. Germline V gives CDR1 MGHRA, CDR2 YSYEKL. In nucleotides, the CDR3 is TGCGCCAGCAGCCCTTCAGCGGGAGCTGGCTACAATGGGCAGTTCTTC. It codes for CASSPSAGAGYNGQFF.

Worth noting for this clonotype: Sequence at one end of the junction differs from germline and may be a read error. The chain combines TRBV6-1 with TRBJ2-1; D is possibly TRBD1 or TRBD2 (5 bases each). The CDR3 is made up of 14 amino acids. Germline V gene lookup returns CDR1 MNHNS and CDR2 SASEGT. CDR3 bases: TGTGCCAGCAAGTCAGGGAGCTCCTACAATGCGCAGTTCTTC. Its protein is CASKSGSSYNAQFF.

The chain has TRBV12-3 or TRBV12-4 and TRBJ2-3; 13 bases fit TRBD2. The V segment lost 5 bases and the J segment 1 base; nucleotides outside the gene matches: 15. CDR3 size: 20 residues. The CDR3: CASSPTFGTSGVAGTDTQYF. In DNA, the CDR3 is TGTGCCAGCAGTCCTACTTTCGGGACTAGCGGGGTTGCTGGCACAGATACGCAGTATTTT.

This rearrangement joins TRBV30 to TRBJ1-2; no clear D. Trimming left V 1 base short and J 4 bases short, with 4 bases between. The CDR3 runs 11 residues. CDR1 and CDR2 from the germline V gene are GTSNPN and SVGIG (reference sequence). The CDR3: CAWSGLYGYTF. The CDR3 bases are TGTGCCTGGAGTGGCCTCTATGGCTACACCTTC. Filled out from reference TRBV30 and TRBJ1-2, the complete variable domain reads SQTIHQWPATLVQPVGSPLSLECTVEGTSNPNLYWYRQAAGRGLQLLFYSVGIGQISSEVPQNLSASRPQDRQFILSSKKLLLSDSGFYLCAWSGLYGYTFGSGTRLTVV.